The present TCR beta chain was sequenced within a study of blood T cell repertoires in COVID-19. Germline trimming cut 3 bases from V and 4 bases from J; bases unmatched to any gene: 15. Per the germline V gene, CDR1 is SGHDT and CDR2 is YYEEEE. The CDR3 has 18 amino acids. Authors' methods: Quantification of nucleated cells was approximated via reference gene primer amplification. Clones were sequenced by immunoSEQ multiplex PCR, and TCRdb holds only the in-frame ones, with some missing. The DNA gave D and trimming, while V, J and clone size come from that table. This table holds 200,000 to 250,000 clones, about 84% found once.

The rearrangement joins TRBV5-6 to TRBJ2-5; TRBD2 matches 10 bases. The receptor's source is an elderly woman with COVID-19, enrolled during active disease. Material for sequencing was peripheral blood. CDR3 region: CASSYLRGSGGAGETQYF. The DNA of the CDR3 is TGTGCCAGCAGCTACCTACGTGGAAGCGGGGGGGCCGGAGAGACCCAGTACTTC.